This T cell receptor beta chain was sequenced for a study of OX40 agonist ivuxolimab in advanced cancers. The overall study: Patients took ivuxolimab, an agonistic anti-OX40 (CD134) antibody.

Sequencing was performed with immunoSEQ multiplex PCR; in TCRdb, only in-frame clones are kept and a portion is missing. The table lists about 20,000 clones, about 65% of them singletons. Study-wide results and caveats: Clonal expansion in partial responders at 0.1-3.0 mg/kg ranked among the lowest. At 0.1 to 3.0 mg/kg and by week 6, CD4+ and CD8+ T cells in the blood had expanded clonally. Some of the nonresponding patients also showed low levels of normalized T-cell clonal expansion.

This clone was recorded once. Its antigen is unidentified. The germline V gene encodes CDR1 SGHTS and CDR2 YDEGEE. The length of the CDR3 is 12 residues. With 7 bases removed from V and 11 bases from J, the gap between germline ends came to 13 bases. The source of this sequence is an adult with an advanced solid tumor such as melanoma, head and neck, liver or kidney cancer. The sequencing used CD4+ or CD8+ T cells sorted from blood, collected in a trial of the OX40 agonist ivuxolimab. This chain joins TRBV5-8 and TRBJ1-6; a possible D gene is TRBD1 (5 bases). This CDR3 reads CASGTPRAPLHF. DNA of the CDR3: TGTGCCAGCGGGACTCCACGTGCACCCCTCCACTTT.